This T cell receptor beta chain derives from a study of CD8 T cells in ankylosing spondylitis. This CDR3 has 13 residues. From germline, CDR1 is KGHDR and CDR2 SFDVKD. The V gene lost 4 bases and the J gene lost 5 bases, with 8 bases spanning the gap. In making TCR beta libraries, quantitative 5'-RACE with molecular barcodes was used. TCRdb reprocessed the 5' RACE reads with MiXCR, giving one entry per CDR3 protein. The sample lists 250,000 or so distinct CDR3 sequences, 20% to 30% occurring once. Whole-study results and caveats: A TCR beta motif of roughly eight highly homologous variants appeared characteristic of ankylosing spondylitis blood. Reports of some motif variants in reactive arthritis synovial fluid and blood predate this one. Clones tied to disease were said to be significantly enriched in matched ankylosing spondylitis synovial fluid.

This clonotype showed up just once. Its antigen is unidentified. Sequencing was performed on blood, either unsorted or a sorted T cell fraction (not recorded which). V is TRBV24-1 and J is TRBJ1-5; D is uncertain. This receptor was identified in a male donor with ankylosing spondylitis or in good health (not recorded which). This CDR3 reads CATSDPGDQPQHF. The CDR3, as DNA: TGTGCCACCAGTGACCCCGGCGATCAGCCCCAGCATTTT.